The next 10 T cell receptor beta chains were all read from a single sample in a study of shared clonotypes between healthy human individuals (dated by TCRdb to between 2020 and 2021). The library was built by means of the immunoSEQ multiplex PCR assay. TCRdb obtained this table from immuneACCESS and retained in-frame rearrangements with V and J assigned. These tables miss some clones; where compared with another copy, unresolved V genes account for less than half of the shortfall, and the remainder is unexplained. In this sample the table shows over a million clones, about 75% of which occur a single time. The ten largest clones represent 1.4% to 1.5% of the sample. The sample comprised memory CD4+ T cells sorted from blood. The cell subset or site label, as the study defines it: CD45RA-negative fraction. Receptor source: a man younger than 30 in good health.

This clone has just a few counts. This chain joins TRBV5-4 and TRBJ2-1, with D perhaps matching TRBD1 (6 bases). Germline V gene lookup returns CDR1 SGHNT and CDR2 YYREEE (reference sequence). V was pared by 2 bases and J by 0 bases, with 6 bases between. The CDR3 extends over 14 amino acids. The CDR3 DNA reads TGTGCCAGCAGCTTCAGGGGCTCCTACAATGAGCAGTTCTTC. As protein: CASSFRGSYNEQFF.

This chain uses TRBV11-2 with TRBJ2-3; D is ambiguous. The CDR3 runs to 13 residues. The ends were cut back, 6 bases at V and 0 bases at J, with 7 bases in the middle. Germline loops: CDR1 SGHAT, CDR2 FQNNGV. In DNA, the CDR3 is TGTGCCAGCAGGGCTTCTAGCACAGATACGCAGTATTTT. It codes for CASRASSTDTQYF.

This clone was counted a few times. The chain couples TRBV4-1 to TRBJ2-2, with 14 bases lining up with TRBD2. The V gene's germline CDR1 is MGHRA and CDR2 YSYEKL. V lost 3 bases, J lost 4 bases, and 13 bases stayed unmatched. This CDR3 has 20 residues. The CDR3 DNA follows: TGCGCCAGCAGCCAGGACATCCCGGGACTAGCGGGAGTAATCACCGGGGAGCTGTTTTTT. As protein: CASSQDIPGLAGVITGELFF.

This clone was observed a handful of times. This chain links TRBV6-5 with TRBJ2-7; maybe TRBD1 (6 bases). V lost 2 bases to trimming and J lost 0 bases, with 11 bases between them. The CDR3 sequence is 15 residues long. Germline V gives CDR1 MNHEY, CDR2 SVGAGI. The chain's CDR3 is CASSYLMGASYEQYF. CDR3 nucleotide sequence: TGTGCCAGCAGTTACCTTATGGGGGCCTCCTACGAGCAGTACTTC.

V usage is TRBV5-1 and J usage is TRBJ2-3; possibly TRBD2 for D (5 bases). The germline CDR1 and CDR2 sequences are SGHRS and YFSETQ. This CDR3 is built from 15 residues. V shed 4 bases and J shed 3 bases, with 15 bases lying between them. CDR3 sequence (DNA): TGCGCCAGCAGCCCTACGGAGGTATCAACAGATACGCAGTATTTT. Residues: CASSPTEVSTDTQYF.

The CDR3 nucleotides read TGTGCCAGTAGTAAACAGGCCTACAATGAGCAGTTCTTC. Protein sequence: CASSKQAYNEQFF. This chain connects TRBV19 to TRBJ2-1, with D perhaps TRBD1 (5 bases). The V gene lost 4 bases and the J gene lost 2 bases, with 6 bases spanning the gap. The CDR3 has 13 residues. Germline CDR1 LNHDA, CDR2 SQIVND (reference sequence).

The DNA of the CDR3 is TGCGCCAGCAGCGTCCAGTCAGACAATGAGCAGTTCTTC. It is translated as CASSVQSDNEQFF. The rearrangement links TRBV5-1 to TRBJ2-1; D unresolved. The CDR3 is made up of 13 amino acids. CDR1 is SGHRS, CDR2 YFSETQ, per germline. V dropped 4 bases and J dropped 5 bases, with 10 bases sitting between them. The variable domain in full, with the rest retrieved from reference TRBV5-1 and TRBJ2-1, is KAGVTQTPRYLIKTRGQQVTLSCSPISGHRSVSWYQQTPGQGLQFLFEYFSETQRNKGNFPGRFSGRQFSNSRSEMNVSTLELGDSALYLCASSVQSDNEQFFGPGTRLTVL.

The chain joins TRBV7-2 to TRBJ2-7; D is unclear. The germline V and J ends were trimmed by 2 bases and 9 bases, with 14 bases remaining between them. The length of the CDR3 is 13 residues. The germline V gene has CDR1 SGHTA and CDR2 FQGNSA. The CDR3 loop is CASSLYSAVGQYF. DNA for the CDR3: TGTGCCAGCAGCTTATATTCGGCCGTCGGGCAGTACTTC.

The chain uses TRBV7-2 and TRBJ1-5, with 10 bases matching TRBD1. The germline CDR1 and CDR2 sequences are SGHTA and FQGNSA. The CDR3 loop spans 14 amino acids. J was trimmed by 6 bases and V by 4 bases; bases with no gene match: 3. CDR3 DNA sequence: TGTGCCAGCAGCTCGCGACAGGGGGCTCAGCCCCAGCATTTT. This gives the protein CASSSRQGAQPQHF.

The chain couples TRBV21-1 to TRBJ2-7. TRBV21-1 is described as a pseudogene. CDR3 size: 16 residues. CDR3 in DNA: TGTGCCAGCAGCAAAAGGCGGGGCAGGGGAGAGGGCGAGCAGTACTTC. This sequence encodes CASSKRRGRGEGEQYF.